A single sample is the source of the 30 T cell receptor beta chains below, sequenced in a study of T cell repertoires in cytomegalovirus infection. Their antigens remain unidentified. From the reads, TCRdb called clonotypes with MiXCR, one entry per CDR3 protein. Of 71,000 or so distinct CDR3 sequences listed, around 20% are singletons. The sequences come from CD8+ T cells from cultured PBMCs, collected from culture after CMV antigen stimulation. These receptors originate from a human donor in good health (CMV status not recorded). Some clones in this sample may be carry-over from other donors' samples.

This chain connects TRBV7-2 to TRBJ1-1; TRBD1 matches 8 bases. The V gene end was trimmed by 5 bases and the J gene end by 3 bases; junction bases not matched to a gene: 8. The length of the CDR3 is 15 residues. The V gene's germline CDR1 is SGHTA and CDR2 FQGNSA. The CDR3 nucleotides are TGTGCCAGCAGCGCGGACAGGGCGGGGGACACTGAAGCTTTCTTT. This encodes CASSADRAGDTEAFF. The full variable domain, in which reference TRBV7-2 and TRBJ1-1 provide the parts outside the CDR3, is GAGVSQSPSNKVTEKGKDVELRCDPISGHTALYWYRQSLGQGLEFLIYFQGNSAPDKSGLPSDRFSAERTGGSVSTLTIQRTQQEDSAVYLCASSADRAGDTEAFFGQGTRLTVV.

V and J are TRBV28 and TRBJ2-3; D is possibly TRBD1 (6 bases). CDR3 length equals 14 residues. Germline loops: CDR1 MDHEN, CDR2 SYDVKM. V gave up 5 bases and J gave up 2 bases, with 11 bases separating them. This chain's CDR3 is CASSPGQNTDTQYF. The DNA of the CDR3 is TGTGCCAGCAGTCCCGGACAGAACACAGATACGCAGTATTTT. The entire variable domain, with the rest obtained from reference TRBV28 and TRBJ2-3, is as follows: DVKVTQSSRYLVKRTGEKVFLECVQDMDHENMFWYRQDPGLGLRLIYFSYDVKMKEKGDIPEGYSVSREKKERFSLILESASTNQTSMYLCASSPGQNTDTQYFGPGTRLTVL.

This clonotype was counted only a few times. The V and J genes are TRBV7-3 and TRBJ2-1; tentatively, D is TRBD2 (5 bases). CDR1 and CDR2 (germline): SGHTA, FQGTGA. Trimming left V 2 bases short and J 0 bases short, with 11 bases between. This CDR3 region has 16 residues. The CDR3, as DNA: TGTGCCAGCAGCTTACTCCCGGGGAGCTCCTACAATGAGCAGTTCTTC. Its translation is CASSLLPGSSYNEQFF.

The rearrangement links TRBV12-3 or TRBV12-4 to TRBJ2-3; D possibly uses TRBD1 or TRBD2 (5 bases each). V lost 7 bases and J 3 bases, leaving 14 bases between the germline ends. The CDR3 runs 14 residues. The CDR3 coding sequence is TGTGCCAGCATCTCTGGGGGTAGGACAGATACGCAGTATTTT. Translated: CASISGGRTDTQYF.

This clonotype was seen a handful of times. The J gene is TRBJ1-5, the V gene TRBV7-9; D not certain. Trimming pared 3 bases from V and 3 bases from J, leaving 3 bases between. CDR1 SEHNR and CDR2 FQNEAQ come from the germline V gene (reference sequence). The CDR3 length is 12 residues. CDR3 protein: CASSFTNQPQHF. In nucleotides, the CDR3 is TGTGCCAGCAGCTTCACCAATCAGCCCCAGCATTTT.

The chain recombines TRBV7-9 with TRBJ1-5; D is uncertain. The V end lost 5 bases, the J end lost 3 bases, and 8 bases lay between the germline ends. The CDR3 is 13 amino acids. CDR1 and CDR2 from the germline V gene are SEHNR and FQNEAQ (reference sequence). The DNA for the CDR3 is TGTGCCAGCAGCCTCTCTTACAATCAGCCCCAGCATTTT. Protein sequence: CASSLSYNQPQHF.

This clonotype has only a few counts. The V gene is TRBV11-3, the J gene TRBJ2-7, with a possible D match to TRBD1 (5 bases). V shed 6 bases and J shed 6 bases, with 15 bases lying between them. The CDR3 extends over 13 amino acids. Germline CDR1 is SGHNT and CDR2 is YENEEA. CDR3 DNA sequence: TGTGCCAGCAGTTTCGGATCTAGGGGCGAGCAGTACTTC. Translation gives CASSFGSRGEQYF.

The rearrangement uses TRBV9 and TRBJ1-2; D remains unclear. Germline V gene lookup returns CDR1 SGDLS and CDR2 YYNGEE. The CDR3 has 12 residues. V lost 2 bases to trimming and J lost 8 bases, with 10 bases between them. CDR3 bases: TGTGCCAGCAGCGTTGGGGAGACCGGCTACACCTTC. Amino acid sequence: CASSVGETGYTF.

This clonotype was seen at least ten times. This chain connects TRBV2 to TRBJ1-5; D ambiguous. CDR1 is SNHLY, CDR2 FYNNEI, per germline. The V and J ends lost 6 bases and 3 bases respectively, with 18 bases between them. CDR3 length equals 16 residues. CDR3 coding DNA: TGTGCCAGCAGCGATCCTGTGGCCCCAATCAATCAGCCCCAGCATTTT. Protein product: CASSDPVAPINQPQHF.

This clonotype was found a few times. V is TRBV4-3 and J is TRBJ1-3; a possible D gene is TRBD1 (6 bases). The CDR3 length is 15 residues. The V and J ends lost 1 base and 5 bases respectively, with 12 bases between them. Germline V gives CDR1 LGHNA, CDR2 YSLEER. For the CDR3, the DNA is TGCGCCAGCAGCCAAGGCCAGGGGCGGCGAAACACCATATATTTT. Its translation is CASSQGQGRRNTIYF.

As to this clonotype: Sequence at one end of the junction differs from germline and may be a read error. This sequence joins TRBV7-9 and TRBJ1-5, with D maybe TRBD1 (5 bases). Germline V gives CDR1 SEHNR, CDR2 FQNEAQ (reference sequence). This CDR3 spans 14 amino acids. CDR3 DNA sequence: TGTGCCAGCAGCCAGGGCGGTAGCGATCAGCCCCAGCATTTT. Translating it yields CASSQGGSDQPQHF.

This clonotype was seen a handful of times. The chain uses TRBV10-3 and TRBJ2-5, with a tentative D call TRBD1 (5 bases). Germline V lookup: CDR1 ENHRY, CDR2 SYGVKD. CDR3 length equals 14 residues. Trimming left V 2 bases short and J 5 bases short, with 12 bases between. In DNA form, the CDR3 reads TGTGCCATCAGTGAGAAGGGGCAGGCTGAGACCCAGTACTTC. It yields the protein CAISEKGQAETQYF.

CDR3 in amino acids: CASSYTGTGGYEQYF. The CDR3 DNA reads as TGCGCCAGCAGTTACACCGGGACAGGGGGATACGAGCAGTACTTC. This chain joins TRBV4-1 and TRBJ2-7; TRBD1 matches at 11 bases. V lost 6 bases and J lost 4; bases outside the gene matches: 8. The CDR3 loop spans 15 amino acids. Germline CDR1 is MGHRA and CDR2 is YSYEKL.

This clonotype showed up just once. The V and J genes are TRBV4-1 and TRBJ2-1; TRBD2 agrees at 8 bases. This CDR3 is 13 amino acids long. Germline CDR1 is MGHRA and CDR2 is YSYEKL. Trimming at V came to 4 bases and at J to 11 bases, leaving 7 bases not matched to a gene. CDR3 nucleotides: TGCGCCAGCAGCCCCATCGTAGCGGGGAAGCAGTTCTTC. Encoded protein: CASSPIVAGKQFF.

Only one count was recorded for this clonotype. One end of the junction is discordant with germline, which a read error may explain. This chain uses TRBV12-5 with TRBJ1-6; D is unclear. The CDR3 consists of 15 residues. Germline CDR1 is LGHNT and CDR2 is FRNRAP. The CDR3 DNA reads TGTGCTAGTGGTTTGGAACGGACCTATGATTCACCCCTCCACTTT. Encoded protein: CASGLERTYDSPLHF.

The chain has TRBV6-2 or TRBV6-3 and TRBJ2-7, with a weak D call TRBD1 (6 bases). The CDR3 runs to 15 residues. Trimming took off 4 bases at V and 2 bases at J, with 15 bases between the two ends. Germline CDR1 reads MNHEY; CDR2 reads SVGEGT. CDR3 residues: CASSWDIPRTYEQYF. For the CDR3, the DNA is TGTGCCAGCAGTTGGGACATTCCCCGAACCTACGAGCAGTACTTC.

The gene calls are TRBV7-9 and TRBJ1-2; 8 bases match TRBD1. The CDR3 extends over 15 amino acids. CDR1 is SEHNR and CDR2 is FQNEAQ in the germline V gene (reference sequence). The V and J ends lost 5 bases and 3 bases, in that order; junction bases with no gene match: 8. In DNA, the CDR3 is TGTGCCAGCAGCGCCCCTCCACAGGGGGACTATGGCTACACCTTC. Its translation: CASSAPPQGDYGYTF. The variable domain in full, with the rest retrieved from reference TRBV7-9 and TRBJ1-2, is DTGVSQNPRHKITKRGQNVTFRCDPISEHNRLYWYRQTLGQGPEFLTYFQNEAQLEKSRLLSDRFSAERPKGSFSTLEIQRTEQGDSAMYLCASSAPPQGDYGYTFGSGTRLTVV.

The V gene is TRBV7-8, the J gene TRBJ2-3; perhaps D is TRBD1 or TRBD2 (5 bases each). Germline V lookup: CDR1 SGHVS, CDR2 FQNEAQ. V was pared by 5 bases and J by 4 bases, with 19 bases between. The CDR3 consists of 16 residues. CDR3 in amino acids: CASSPEVGGFSDTQYF. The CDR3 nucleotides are TGTGCCAGCAGCCCCGAGGTTGGGGGTTTCTCAGATACGCAGTATTTT.

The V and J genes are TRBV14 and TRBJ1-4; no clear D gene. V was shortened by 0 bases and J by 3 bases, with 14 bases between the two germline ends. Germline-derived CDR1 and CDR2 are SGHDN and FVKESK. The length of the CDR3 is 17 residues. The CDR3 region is CASSQESFRAANEKLFF. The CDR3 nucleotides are TGTGCCAGCAGCCAAGAATCATTTCGGGCGGCTAATGAAAAACTGTTTTTT.

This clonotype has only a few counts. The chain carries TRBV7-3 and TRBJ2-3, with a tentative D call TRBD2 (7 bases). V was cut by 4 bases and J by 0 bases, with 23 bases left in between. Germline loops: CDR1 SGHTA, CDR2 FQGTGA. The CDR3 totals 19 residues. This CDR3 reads CASSYPGASGDTSTDTQYF. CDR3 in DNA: TGTGCCAGCAGCTACCCGGGGGCTAGCGGTGACACTAGCACAGATACGCAGTATTTT. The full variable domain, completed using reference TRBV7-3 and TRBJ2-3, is GAGVSQTPSNKVTEKGKYVELRCDPISGHTALYWYRQSLGQGPEFLIYFQGTGAADDSGLPNDRFFAVRPEGSVSTLKIQRTERGDSAVYLCASSYPGASGDTSTDTQYFGPGTRLTVL.

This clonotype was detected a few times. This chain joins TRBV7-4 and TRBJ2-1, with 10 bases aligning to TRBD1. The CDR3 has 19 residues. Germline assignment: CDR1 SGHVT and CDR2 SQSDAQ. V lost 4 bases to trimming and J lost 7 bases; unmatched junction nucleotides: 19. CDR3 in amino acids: CASSSRGQGQKVGRNEQFF. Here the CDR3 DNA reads TGTGCCAGCAGCTCTCGGGGACAGGGGCAAAAGGTTGGGAGGAATGAGCAGTTCTTC.

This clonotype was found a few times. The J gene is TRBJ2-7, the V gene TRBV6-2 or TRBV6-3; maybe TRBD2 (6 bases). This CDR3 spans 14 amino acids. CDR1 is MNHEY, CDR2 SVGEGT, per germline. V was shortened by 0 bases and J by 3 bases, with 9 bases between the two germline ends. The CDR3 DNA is TGTGCCAGCAGTTACTCAGACGGGGGCTACGAGCAGTACTTC. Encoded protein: CASSYSDGGYEQYF.

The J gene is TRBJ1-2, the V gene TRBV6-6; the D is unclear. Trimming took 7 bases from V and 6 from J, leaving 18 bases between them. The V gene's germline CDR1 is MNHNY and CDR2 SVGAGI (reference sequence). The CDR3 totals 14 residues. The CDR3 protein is CASTVPREQDGYTF. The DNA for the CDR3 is TGTGCCAGCACCGTGCCACGGGAACAAGATGGCTACACCTTC.

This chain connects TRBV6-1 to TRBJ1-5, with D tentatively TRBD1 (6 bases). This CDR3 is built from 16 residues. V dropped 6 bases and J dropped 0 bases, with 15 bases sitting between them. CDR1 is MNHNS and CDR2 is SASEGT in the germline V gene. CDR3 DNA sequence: TGTGCCAGCAGCACCGACAGGAGATCTAGCAATCAGCCCCAGCATTTT. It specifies CASSTDRRSSNQPQHF.

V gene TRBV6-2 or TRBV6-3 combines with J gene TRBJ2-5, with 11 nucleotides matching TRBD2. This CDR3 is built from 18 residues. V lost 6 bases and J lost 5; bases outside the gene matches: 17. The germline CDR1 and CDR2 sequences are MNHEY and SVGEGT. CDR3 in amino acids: CASSALPGLAATRETQYF. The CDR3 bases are TGTGCCAGCAGCGCACTCCCGGGACTAGCGGCCACTAGGGAGACCCAGTACTTC.

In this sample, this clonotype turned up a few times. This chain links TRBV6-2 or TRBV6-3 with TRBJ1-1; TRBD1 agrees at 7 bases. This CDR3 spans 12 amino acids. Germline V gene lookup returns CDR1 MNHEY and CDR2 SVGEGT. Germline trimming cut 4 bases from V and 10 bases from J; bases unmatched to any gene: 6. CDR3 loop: CASSSPDRVAFF. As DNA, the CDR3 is TGTGCCAGCAGTTCTCCCGACAGGGTAGCTTTCTTT.

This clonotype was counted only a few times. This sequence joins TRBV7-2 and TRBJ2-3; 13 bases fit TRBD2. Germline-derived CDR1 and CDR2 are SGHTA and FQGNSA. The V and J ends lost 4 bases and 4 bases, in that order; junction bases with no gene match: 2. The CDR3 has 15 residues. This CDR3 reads CASSSGLAGPDTQYF. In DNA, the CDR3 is TGTGCCAGCAGCTCGGGACTAGCGGGGCCAGATACGCAGTATTTT.

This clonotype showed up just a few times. The CDR3: CASSPKGRGGTNEKLFF. The CDR3 coding sequence is TGTGCCAGCAGCCCGAAGGGTCGCGGGGGTACTAATGAAAAACTGTTTTTT. The chain recombines TRBV7-9 with TRBJ1-4, with D maybe TRBD1 (5 bases). V was clipped by 5 bases and J by 2 bases, with 18 bases between them. CDR1 is SEHNR and CDR2 is FQNEAQ in the germline V gene (reference sequence). The CDR3 length is 17 residues.

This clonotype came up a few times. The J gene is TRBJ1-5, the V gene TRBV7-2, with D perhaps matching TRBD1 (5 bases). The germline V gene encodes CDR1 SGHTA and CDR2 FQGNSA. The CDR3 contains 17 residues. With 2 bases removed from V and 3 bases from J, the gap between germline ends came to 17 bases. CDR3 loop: CASSLNSLRGFNQPQHF. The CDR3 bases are TGTGCCAGCAGCTTAAATTCTTTACGGGGGTTCAATCAGCCCCAGCATTTT. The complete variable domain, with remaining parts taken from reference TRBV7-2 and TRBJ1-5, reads GAGVSQSPSNKVTEKGKDVELRCDPISGHTALYWYRQSLGQGLEFLIYFQGNSAPDKSGLPSDRFSAERTGGSVSTLTIQRTQQEDSAVYLCASSLNSLRGFNQPQHFGDGTRLSIL.

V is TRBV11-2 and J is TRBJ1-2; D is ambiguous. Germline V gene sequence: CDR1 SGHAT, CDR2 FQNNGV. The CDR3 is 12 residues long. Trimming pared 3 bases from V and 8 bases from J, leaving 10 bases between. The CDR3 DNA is TGTGCCAGCAGCTTTACCTGGGTGGGCTACACCTTC. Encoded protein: CASSFTWVGYTF. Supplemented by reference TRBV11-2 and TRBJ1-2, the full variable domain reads EAGVAQSPRYKIIEKRQSVAFWCNPISGHATLYWYQQILGQGPKLLIQFQNNGVVDDSQLPKDRFSAERLKGVDSTLKIQPAKLEDSAVYLCASSFTWVGYTFGSGTRLTVV.